This section outlines one T cell receptor beta chain sequence together with its context. The clone's antigen remains unknown. One junction end does not reproduce the germline sequence, and a read error may be involved. The donors were some 39 Caucasian individuals from Russia, aged roughly 6 to 100 years, who were systemically healthy. Each donor gave 9.5 to 10 milliliters of peripheral blood, drawn into EDTA-treated Vacutainer tubes. Ficoll-Paque density-gradient centrifugation was used to isolate PBMCs, with at least 7 million obtained per sample. Total RNA was extracted from PBMCs with Trizol reagent, with at least 5.5 micrograms obtained per sample. For every donor, an aliquot of PBMCs went through flow cytometry to measure the percentages of naive CD45RAhigh/CD27high T cells. The data belong to a study of blood T cells in healthy people across ages (dated by TCRdb to the mid-2010s). Regarding the study in general: In model experiments, roughly one uniquely barcoded TCR beta cDNA molecule per two T cells was captured by template switching. To track age-related changes in TCR beta repertoire diversity, the study relied on deep sequencing normalized with unique cDNA molecular identifiers. The donors were divided into four age groups: young (average about 16 years), middle-aged (roughly 42), aged (approximately 62) and long-lived (82). To avoid experimental bias, donors of different ages were distributed randomly across sequencing lanes. The study analyzed two additional independent replicas of 1 million unique cDNA reads from the same blood draw for two donors, one aged 18 to 30 and one aged 80 or older. The paper as a whole reports these results and caveats: Total diversity estimates from one million sequenced T cells were considered lower bounds and underestimates. Observed TCR beta diversity correlated strongly with the percentage of naive T cells measured by flow cytometry. Compared with the aged group, the long-lived group had more naive CD4+ T cells, fewer expanded clones and increased TCR diversity, a pattern suggesting age selection. As age increased, observed TCR beta diversity per million T cells dropped in a roughly linear way, and a significant reduction was already evident by age about 36. The CMV infection status of donors was not known, potentially confounding age-related changes in expanded clonotypes. Since profiling was done on bulk unsorted PBMCs, naive and antigen-experienced compartments could not be conclusively compared.

The receptor library was made with 5' RACE. TCRdb names Illumina HiSeq 2500 as the instrument used. The second PCR ran for about 7 to 11 cycles and used a J-beta primer mix along with a sample-barcoded 5' primer. A template-switch 5' adaptor carrying 12 random nucleotides introduced a unique molecular identifier onto each TCR beta cDNA molecule. At least 2.5 million CDR3-containing paired-end reads were obtained from each sample. The Mint cDNA synthesis kit, primed by a TRBC-specific oligonucleotide, was used to synthesize first-strand cDNA from all RNA. All cDNA was treated with uracil-DNA glycosylase and then went through a first 18-cycle PCR with the universal primers M1SS and BC2_uni_R. The study's processing was this. For normalization, 1 million high-quality reads were randomly selected from each sample, with every read carrying a distinct molecular identifier. Instead of being binned into consensus sequences, reads with shared molecular identifiers were discarded. MiTCR, with a Q25 quality threshold and the strictest error-elimination algorithm, was used for CDR3 identification, clonotype clustering and error correction. A nonparametric unseen species model with Euler transformation was used to estimate lower-bound total TCR beta diversity. The public reads were reprocessed in TCRdb via fastp at Q25 and MiXCR, keeping in-frame beta chains. Every entry covers one CDR3 protein and lists the most common genes and DNA from its rows. The V and J calls, along with clone size, are taken from TCRdb and not from the paper's own processing. The sample includes 1.5 million to 2 million distinct CDR3 sequences, with about 28% observed a single time. The top ten hold less than 9.5% of the sample.

For CDR1 and CDR2, the germline V gene (reference sequence) lists SEHNR and FQNEAQ. The cysteine opens and the phenylalanine closes a CDR3 of 14 amino acids. Only the CDR3 part of the read is kept: 42 bases, read in frame from the first base. The chain is assembled from TRBV7-9 and TRBJ2-7, with TRBD2 identical over 8 junction bases. Sequenced: blood. This TCR came from a woman in her twenties or thirties in good health. In nucleotides, the sequence is TGTACCAGCAGCTCGGGGGGGTCAACCTACGAGCAGTACTTC. Translated, it reads CTSSSGGSTYEQYF.